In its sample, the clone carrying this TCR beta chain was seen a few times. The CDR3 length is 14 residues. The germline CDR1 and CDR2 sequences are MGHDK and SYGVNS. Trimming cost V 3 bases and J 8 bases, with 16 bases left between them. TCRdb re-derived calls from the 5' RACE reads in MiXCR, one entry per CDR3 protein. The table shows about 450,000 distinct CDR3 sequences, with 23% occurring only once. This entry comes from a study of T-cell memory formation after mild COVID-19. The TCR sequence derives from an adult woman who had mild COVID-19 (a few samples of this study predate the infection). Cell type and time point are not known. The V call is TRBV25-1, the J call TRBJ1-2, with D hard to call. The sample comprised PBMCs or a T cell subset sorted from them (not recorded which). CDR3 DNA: TGTGCCAGCAGTGATCAAACGGGCCTCCCGGGCTACACCTTC. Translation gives CASSDQTGLPGYTF.